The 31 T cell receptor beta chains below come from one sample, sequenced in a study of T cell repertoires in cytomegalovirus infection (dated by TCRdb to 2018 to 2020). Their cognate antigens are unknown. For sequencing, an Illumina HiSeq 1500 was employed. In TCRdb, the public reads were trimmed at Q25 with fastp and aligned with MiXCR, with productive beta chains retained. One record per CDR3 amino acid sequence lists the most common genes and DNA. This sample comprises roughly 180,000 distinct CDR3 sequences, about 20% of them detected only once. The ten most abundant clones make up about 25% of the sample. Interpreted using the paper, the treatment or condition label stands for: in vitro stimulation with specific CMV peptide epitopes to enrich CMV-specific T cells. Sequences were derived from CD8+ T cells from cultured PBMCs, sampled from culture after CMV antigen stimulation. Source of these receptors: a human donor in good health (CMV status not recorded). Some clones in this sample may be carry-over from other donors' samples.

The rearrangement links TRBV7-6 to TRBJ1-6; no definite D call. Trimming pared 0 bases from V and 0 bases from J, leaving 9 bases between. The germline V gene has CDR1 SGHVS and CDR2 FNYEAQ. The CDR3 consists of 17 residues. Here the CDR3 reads CASSLAYGGSYNSPLHF. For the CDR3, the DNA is TGTGCCAGCAGCTTAGCGTACGGAGGCTCCTATAATTCACCCCTCCACTTT.

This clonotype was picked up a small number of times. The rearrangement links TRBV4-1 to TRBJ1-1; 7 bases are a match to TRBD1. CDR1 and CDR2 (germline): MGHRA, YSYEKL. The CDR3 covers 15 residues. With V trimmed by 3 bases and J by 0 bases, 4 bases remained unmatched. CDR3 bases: TGCGCCAGCAGCCAGAAACAGGGGTTGAACACTGAAGCTTTCTTT. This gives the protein CASSQKQGLNTEAFF.

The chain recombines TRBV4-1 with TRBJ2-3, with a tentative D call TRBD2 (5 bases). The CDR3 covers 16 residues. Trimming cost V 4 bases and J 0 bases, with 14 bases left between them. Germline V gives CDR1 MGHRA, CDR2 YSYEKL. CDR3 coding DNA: TGCGCCAGCAGCCGGTCGCAGAGGGTTAGCACAGATACGCAGTATTTT. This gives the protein CASSRSQRVSTDTQYF.

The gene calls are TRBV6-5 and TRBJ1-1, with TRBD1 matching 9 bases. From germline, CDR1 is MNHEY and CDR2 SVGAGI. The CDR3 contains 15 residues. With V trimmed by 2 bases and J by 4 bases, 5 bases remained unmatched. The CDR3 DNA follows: TGTGCCAGCAGTTACAGTGGGACAGGGAGCACTGAAGCTTTCTTT. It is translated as CASSYSGTGSTEAFF.

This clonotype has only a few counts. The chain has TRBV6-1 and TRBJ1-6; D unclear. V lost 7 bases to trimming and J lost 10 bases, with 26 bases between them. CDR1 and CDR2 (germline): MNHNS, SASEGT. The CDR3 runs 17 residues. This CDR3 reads CASTILGSRAGESPLHF. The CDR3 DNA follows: TGTGCCAGCACCATTTTAGGTTCGCGGGCCGGGGAATCACCCCTCCACTTT.

CDR3 loop: CASSLGLAGFSYNEQFF. CDR3 bases: TGTGCCAGCAGTTTAGGACTAGCGGGTTTTTCCTACAATGAGCAGTTCTTC. This rearrangement joins TRBV12-3 or TRBV12-4 to TRBJ2-1; 10 nucleotides agree with TRBD2. The trim removed 1 base at V and 1 base at J, leaving 4 bases unmatched. The CDR3 totals 17 residues.

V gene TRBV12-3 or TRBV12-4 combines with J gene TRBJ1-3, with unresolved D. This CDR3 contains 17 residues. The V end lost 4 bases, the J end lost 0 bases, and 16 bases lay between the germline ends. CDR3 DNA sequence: TGTGCCAGCAGTTCCAACGACGAGAGGGCCTCTGGAAACACCATATATTTT. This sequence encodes CASSSNDERASGNTIYF.

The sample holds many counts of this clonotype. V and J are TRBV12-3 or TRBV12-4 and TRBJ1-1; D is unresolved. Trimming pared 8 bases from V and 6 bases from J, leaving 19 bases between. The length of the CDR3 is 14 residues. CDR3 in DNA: TGTGCCAGCTCCCTGGGCAGGTTCGAGGCTGAAGCTTTCTTT. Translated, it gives CASSLGRFEAEAFF.

CDR3 sequence: CASSFRAGAIYNEQFF. The CDR3 DNA sequence: TGTGCCAGCAGTTTCCGAGCGGGAGCCATCTACAATGAGCAGTTCTTC. The chain has TRBV6-5 and TRBJ2-1, with TRBD2 matching over 8 bases. The CDR3 has 16 residues. Germline lookup yields CDR1 MNHEY and CDR2 SVGAGI. Trimming took 4 bases from V and 3 from J; bases not matched to a gene: 8.

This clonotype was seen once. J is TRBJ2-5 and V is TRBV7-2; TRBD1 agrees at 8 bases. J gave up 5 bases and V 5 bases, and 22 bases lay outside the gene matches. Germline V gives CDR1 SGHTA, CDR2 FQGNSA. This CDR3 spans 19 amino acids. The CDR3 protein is CASSPYLPERQGIWETQYF. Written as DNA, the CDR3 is TGTGCCAGCAGCCCTTACCTCCCAGAAAGACAGGGGATATGGGAGACCCAGTACTTC.

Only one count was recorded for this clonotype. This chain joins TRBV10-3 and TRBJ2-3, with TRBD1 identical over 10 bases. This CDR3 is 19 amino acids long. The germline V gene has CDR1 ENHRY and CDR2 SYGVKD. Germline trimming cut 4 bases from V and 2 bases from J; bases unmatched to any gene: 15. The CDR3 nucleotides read TGTGCCATCAGTGTGGGACAGGGGAATCCCGCCCTTTACACAGATACGCAGTATTTT. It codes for CAISVGQGNPALYTDTQYF.

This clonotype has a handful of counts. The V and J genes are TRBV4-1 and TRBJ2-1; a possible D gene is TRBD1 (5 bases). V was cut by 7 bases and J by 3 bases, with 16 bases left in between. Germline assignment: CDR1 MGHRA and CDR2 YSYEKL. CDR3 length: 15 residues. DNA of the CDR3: TGCGCCAGCACCCCCTCCAGGGCGAACTACAATGAGCAGTTCTTC. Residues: CASTPSRANYNEQFF.

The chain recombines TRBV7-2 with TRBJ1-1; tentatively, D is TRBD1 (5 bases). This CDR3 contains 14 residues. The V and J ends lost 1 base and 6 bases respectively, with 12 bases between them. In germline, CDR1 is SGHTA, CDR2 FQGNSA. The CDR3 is CASSLGAGRAEAFF. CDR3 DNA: TGTGCCAGCAGCTTAGGTGCAGGGCGGGCTGAAGCTTTCTTT.

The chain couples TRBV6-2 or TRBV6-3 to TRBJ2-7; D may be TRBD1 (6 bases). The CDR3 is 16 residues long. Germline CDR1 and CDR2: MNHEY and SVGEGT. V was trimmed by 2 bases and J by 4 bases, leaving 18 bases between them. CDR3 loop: CASSYDIQGPSYEQYF. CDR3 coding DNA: TGTGCCAGCAGTTACGATATCCAGGGGCCTTCGTACGAGCAGTACTTC.

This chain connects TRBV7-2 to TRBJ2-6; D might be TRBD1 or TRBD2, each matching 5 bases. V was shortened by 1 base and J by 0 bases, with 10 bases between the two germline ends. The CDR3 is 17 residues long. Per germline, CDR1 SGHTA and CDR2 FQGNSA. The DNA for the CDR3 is TGTGCCAGCAGCTTAGATGGGGGTACCTCTGGGGCCAACGTCCTGACTTTC. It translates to CASSLDGGTSGANVLTF. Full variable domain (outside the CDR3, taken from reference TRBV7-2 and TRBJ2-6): GAGVSQSPSNKVTEKGKDVELRCDPISGHTALYWYRQSLGQGLEFLIYFQGNSAPDKSGLPSDRFSAERTGGSVSTLTIQRTQQEDSAVYLCASSLDGGTSGANVLTFGAGSRLTVL.

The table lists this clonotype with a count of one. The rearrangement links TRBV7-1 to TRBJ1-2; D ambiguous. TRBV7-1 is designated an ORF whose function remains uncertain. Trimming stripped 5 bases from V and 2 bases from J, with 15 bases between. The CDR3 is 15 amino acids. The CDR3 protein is CASSQPPAENYGYTF. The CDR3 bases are TGTGCCAGCAGCCAGCCCCCCGCCGAAAACTATGGCTACACCTTC.

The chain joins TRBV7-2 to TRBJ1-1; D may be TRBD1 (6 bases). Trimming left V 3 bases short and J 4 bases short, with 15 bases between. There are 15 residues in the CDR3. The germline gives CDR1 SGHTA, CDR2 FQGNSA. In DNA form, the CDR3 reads TGTGCCAGCAGCTTCCTTTTACAGGGTTTCACTGAAGCTTTCTTT. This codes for CASSFLLQGFTEAFF.

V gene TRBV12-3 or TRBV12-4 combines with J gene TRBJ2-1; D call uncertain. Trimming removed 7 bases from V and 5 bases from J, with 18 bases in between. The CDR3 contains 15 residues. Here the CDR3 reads CASIEDEGSHNEQFF. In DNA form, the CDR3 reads TGTGCCAGCATCGAGGACGAAGGGTCTCACAATGAGCAGTTCTTC.

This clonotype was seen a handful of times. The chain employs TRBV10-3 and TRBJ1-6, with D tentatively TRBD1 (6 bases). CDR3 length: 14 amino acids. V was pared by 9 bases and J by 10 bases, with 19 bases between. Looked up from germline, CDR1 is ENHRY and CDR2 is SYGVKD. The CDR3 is CAISLGGEESPLHF. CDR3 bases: TGTGCCATAAGCTTGGGGGGCGAAGAATCACCCCTCCACTTT.

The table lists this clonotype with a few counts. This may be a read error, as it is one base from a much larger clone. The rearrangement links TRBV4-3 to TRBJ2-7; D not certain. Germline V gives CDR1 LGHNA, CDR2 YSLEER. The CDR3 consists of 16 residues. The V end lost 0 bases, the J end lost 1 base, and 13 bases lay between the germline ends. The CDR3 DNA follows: TGCGCCAGCAGCCAAGAATTTTTGAGCGAATCCTACGAGCAGTACTTC. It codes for CASSQEFLSESYEQYF.

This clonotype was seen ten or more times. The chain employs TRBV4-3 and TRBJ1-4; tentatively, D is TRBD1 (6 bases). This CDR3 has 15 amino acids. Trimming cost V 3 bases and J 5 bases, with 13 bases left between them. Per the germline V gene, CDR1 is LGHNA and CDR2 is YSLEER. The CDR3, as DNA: TGCGCCAGCAGCCAGGAAGGACAGAAAAATGAAAAACTGTTTTTT. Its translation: CASSQEGQKNEKLFF.

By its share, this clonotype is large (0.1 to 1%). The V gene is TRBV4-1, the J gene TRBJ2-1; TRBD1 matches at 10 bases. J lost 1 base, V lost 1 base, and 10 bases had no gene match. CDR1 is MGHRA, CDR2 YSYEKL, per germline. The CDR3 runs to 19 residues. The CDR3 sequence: CASSQAYRQGAGSYNEQFF. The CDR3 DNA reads TGCGCCAGCAGCCAAGCGTACCGACAGGGGGCGGGTTCCTACAATGAGCAGTTCTTC.

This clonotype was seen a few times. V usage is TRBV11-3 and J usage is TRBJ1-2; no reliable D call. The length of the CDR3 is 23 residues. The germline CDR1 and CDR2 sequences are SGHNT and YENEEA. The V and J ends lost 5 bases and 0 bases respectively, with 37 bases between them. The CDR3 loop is CASSGSIRIIRGAQEITNYGYTF. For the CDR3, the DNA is TGTGCCAGCAGCGGATCCATCCGCATAATCAGAGGAGCTCAAGAAATCACTAACTATGGCTACACCTTC.

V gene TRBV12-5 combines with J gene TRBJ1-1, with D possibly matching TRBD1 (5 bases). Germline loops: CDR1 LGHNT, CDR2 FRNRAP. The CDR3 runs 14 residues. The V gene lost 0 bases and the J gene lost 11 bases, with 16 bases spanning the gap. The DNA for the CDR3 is TGTGCTAGTGGTTTGGTACGGGGGGGGGTTAGGGCTTTCTTT. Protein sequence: CASGLVRGGVRAFF. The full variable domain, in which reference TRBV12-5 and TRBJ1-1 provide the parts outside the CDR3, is DARVTQTPRHKVTEMGQEVTMRCQPILGHNTVFWYRQTMMQGLELLAYFRNRAPLDDSGMPKDRFSAEMPDATLATLKIQPSEPRDSAVYFCASGLVRGGVRAFFGQGTRLTVV.

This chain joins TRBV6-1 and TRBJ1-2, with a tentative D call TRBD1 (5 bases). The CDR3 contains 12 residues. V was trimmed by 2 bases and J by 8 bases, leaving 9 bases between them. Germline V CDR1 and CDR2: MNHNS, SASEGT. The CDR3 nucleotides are TGTGCCAGCAGTGAACGGGGGGTCGGCTACACCTTC. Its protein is CASSERGVGYTF.

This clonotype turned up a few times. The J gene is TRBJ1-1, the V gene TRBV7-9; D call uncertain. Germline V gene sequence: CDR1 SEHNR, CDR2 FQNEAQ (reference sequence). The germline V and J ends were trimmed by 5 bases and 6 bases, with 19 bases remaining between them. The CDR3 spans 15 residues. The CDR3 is CASSPLAGRRSEAFF. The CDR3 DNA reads TGTGCCAGCAGCCCCTTGGCGGGCAGGAGGTCTGAAGCTTTCTTT.

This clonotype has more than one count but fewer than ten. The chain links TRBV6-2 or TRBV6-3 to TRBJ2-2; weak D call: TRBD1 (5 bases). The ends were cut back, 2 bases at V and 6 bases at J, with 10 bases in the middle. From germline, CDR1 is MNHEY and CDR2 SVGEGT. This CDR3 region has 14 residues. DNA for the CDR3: TGTGCCAGCAGTTACATAAAGGGGTCCGGGGAGCTGTTTTTT. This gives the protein CASSYIKGSGELFF.

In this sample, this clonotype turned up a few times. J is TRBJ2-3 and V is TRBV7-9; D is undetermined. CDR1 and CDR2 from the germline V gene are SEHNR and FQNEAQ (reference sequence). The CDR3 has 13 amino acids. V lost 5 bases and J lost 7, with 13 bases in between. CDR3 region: CASSPQVENTQYF. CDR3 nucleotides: TGTGCCAGCAGCCCCCAGGTAGAAAATACGCAGTATTTT.

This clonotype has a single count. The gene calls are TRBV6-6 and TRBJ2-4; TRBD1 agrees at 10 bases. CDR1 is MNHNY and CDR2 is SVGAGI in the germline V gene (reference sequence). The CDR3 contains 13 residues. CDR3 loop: CDAGTGDLNIQYF. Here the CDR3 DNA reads TGTGATGCAGGGACAGGGGACTTAAACATTCAGTACTTC.

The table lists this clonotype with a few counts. The DNA for the CDR3 is TGTGCCAGCAGTTTATCGTTGGTCGGGCCCCAGCATTTT. It is translated as CASSLSLVGPQHF. The rearrangement links TRBV27 to TRBJ1-5; D not resolved. The CDR3 totals 13 residues. V was cut by 0 bases and J by 9 bases, with 9 bases left in between. Per germline, CDR1 MNHEY and CDR2 SMNVEV (reference sequence).

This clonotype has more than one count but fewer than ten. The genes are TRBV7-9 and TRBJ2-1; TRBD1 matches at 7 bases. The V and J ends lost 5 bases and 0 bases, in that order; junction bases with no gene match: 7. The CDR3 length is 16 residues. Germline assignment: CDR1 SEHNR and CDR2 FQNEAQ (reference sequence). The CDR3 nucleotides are TGTGCCAGCAGCCCGAGACAGGGTAGCTCCTACAATGAGCAGTTCTTC. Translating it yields CASSPRQGSSYNEQFF.